This T cell receptor beta chain was captured in a study of T cell repertoires and HLA-DP antigens. Study at large: CD4+ T cells were cocultured with HeLa cells expressing HLA-DP. One stimulator alloantigen differed from self by one groove amino acid; the other by ten.

TCRdb's copy holds only in-frame clones and misses some; the assay was immunoSEQ multiplex PCR. The sample contains about 73,000 clones, roughly 75% of which appear only once. For this clone: Its antigen is as yet unknown.

Sequencing was done on a sample of CD4+ T cells from PBMCs. The origin of this receptor is a man in his fifties or sixties in good health and CMV-seronegative.

Here the CDR3 DNA reads TGTGCCAGCAGCCCCAGACAGGGGCCGGGGGAGACCCAGTACTTC. It codes for CASSPRQGPGETQYF. The chain recombines TRBV5-6 with TRBJ2-5; 8 bases fit TRBD1. The CDR3 is made up of 15 amino acids. The V gene end was trimmed by 4 bases and the J gene end by 5 bases; junction bases not matched to a gene: 10. The germline V gene has CDR1 SGHDT and CDR2 YYEEEE.